The subject of this entry is one T cell receptor (beta chain). The CDR3 totals 15 residues. Germline V gene data show CDR1 as LNHDA and CDR2 as SQIVND (reference sequence). J lost 6 bases, V lost 4 bases, and 6 bases had no gene match. The data stem from a study of patients and donors after allogeneic stem cell transplantation. TCRdb independently ran MiXCR on the RT-PCR reads; one entry per CDR3 protein. The sample holds roughly 230,000 distinct CDR3 sequences, roughly 13% seen once. The TCR originated in a human donor who was either an allogeneic HSCT recipient or a stem cell or donor lymphocyte infusion donor (not recorded which). It is not recorded whose cells these are; they may come from a transplant donor. The chain combines TRBV19 with TRBJ1-4; 9 positions agree with TRBD1. Sequencing used blood, either unsorted or a sorted T cell fraction (not recorded which). Here the CDR3 DNA reads TGTGCCAGTAGTAAAGGGACAGGGTTTGATGAAAAACTGTTTTTT. Translated, it gives CASSKGTGFDEKLFF.